This T cell receptor beta chain comes out of a study of T-cell memory formation after mild COVID-19. As for the study in general: Largely, the TCR clusters proved donor specific. Findings and caveats of the study: Confirmation of SARS-CoV-2 specificity was lacking for second-wave clones peaking day 37. Certain responding clones were present in pre-infection memory, suggesting participation of cross-reactive memory.

As to this clonotype: The antigen is unknown.

Researchers used 5'RACE with constant-segment primers to make TCR alpha and TCR beta cDNA libraries that carry sample barcodes and UMIs. From the 5' RACE reads, TCRdb called clonotypes with MiXCR, one entry per CDR3 protein. The sample yields hundreds of thousands of distinct CDR3 sequences, 15% to 20% seen once. This CDR3 is built from 15 residues. The germline V gene has CDR1 SEHNR and CDR2 FQNEAQ (reference sequence). Trimming removed 7 bases from V and 10 bases from J; junction bases left unmatched: 16. The chain couples TRBV7-9 to TRBJ1-3; 7 nucleotides agree with TRBD1. Material for sequencing was PBMCs or a T cell subset sorted from them (not recorded which). This sequence was found in a man between 18 and 35 years old who had mild COVID-19 (a few samples of this study predate the infection). Cell type and time point are not known. CDR3 loop: CASTATGPEGPTIYF. Here the CDR3 DNA reads TGTGCCAGCACCGCGACAGGGCCGGAAGGTCCGACCATATATTTT.